This TCR beta chain was sequenced during a study of T cell repertoires in cytomegalovirus infection. The overall study: Indications of both CMV infection and matching HLA type were provided by public TCR beta signatures. Overall study results and limits: HLA-C-restricted TCR beta clonotypes specific for CMV led the ex vivo response.

In germline, CDR1 is MDHEN, CDR2 SYDVKM. The CDR3 is made up of 16 amino acids. Trimming took off 3 bases at V and 2 bases at J, with 17 bases between the two ends. Ten or more counts support this clonotype. What it binds is not known. MiXCR, run by TCRdb on the reads, gives a single entry per CDR3 protein. The sample lists about 250,000 distinct CDR3 sequences; approximately 7% were seen once. J is TRBJ2-7 and V is TRBV28; a weak D match, TRBD1 (6 bases). This TCR was recovered from a human donor in good health (CMV status not recorded). Some clones in this sample may be carry-over from other donors' samples. The material sequenced was PBMCs. The CDR3 coding sequence is TGTGCCAGCAGTTTGAATCTCGGGACACTAACCTACGAGCAGTACTTC. Its protein is CASSLNLGTLTYEQYF.